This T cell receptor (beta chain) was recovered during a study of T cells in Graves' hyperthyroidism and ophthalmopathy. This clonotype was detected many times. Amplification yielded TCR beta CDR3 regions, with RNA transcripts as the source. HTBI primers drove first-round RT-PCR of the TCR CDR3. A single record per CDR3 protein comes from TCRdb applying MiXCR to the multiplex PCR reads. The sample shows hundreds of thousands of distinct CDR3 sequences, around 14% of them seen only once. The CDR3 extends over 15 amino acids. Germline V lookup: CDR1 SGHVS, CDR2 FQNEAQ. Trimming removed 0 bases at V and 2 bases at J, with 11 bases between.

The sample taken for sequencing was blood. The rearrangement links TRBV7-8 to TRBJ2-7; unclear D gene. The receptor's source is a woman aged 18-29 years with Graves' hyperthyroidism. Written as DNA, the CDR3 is TGTGCCAGCAGCTTAGCGCTCGGAGTAGCCTACGAGCAGTACTTC. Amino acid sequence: CASSLALGVAYEQYF.